The sequence of this T cell receptor beta chain was determined in a study of blood T cell repertoires in COVID-19. Background on the study: Sites in the United States, Italy and Spain provided acute and convalescent COVID-19 samples. T cells, B-cell-depleted T cells, or PBMCs provided the cDNA or gDNA that served as material.

Per the original methods: Reference gene primer amplification gave nucleated cell count estimates. Assay: immunoSEQ multiplex PCR; the TCRdb copy retains only in-frame clones and omits some. That table gives V, J and clone size, and the DNA gave D and trimming. The sample has around 250,000 clones, about four fifths seen once; the top ten hold roughly 5%. CDR3 length: 14 amino acids. From germline, CDR1 is MNHEY and CDR2 SVGAGI. The V end lost 6 bases, the J end lost 8 bases, and 19 bases lay between the germline ends. The specimen sequenced was peripheral blood. The sequence derives from a man older than 75 with acute or convalescent COVID-19. The genes are TRBV6-5 and TRBJ1-1, with unresolved D. CDR3 loop: CASRQQGRTPEAFF. The CDR3 DNA reads TGTGCCAGCAGGCAACAAGGGAGGACTCCCGAAGCTTTCTTT.